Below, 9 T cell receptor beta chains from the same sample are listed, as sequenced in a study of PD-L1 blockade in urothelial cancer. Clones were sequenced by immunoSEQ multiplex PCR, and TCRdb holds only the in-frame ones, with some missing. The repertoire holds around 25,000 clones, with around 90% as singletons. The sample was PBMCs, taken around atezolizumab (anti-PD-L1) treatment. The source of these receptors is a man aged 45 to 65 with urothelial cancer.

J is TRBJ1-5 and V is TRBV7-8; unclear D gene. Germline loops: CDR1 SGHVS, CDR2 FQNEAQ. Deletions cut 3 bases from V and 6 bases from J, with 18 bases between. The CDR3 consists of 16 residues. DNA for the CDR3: TGTGCCAGCAGCTTGGGGTTAGCGCAGGACGGTCAGCCCCAGCATTTT. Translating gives CASSLGLAQDGQPQHF. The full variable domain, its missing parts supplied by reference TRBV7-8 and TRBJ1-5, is GAGVSQSPRYKVAKRGQDVALRCDPISGHVSLFWYQQALGQGPEFLTYFQNEAQLDKSGLPSDRFFAERPEGSVSTLKIQRTQQEDSAVYLCASSLGLAQDGQPQHFGDGTRLSIL.

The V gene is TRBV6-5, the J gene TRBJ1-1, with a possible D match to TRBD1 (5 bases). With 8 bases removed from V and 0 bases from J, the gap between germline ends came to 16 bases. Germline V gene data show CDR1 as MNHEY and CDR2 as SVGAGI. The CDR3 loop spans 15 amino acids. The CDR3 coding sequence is TGTGCCAGCCACAGGACCTCTAAATTGAACACTGAAGCTTTCTTT. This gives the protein CASHRTSKLNTEAFF.

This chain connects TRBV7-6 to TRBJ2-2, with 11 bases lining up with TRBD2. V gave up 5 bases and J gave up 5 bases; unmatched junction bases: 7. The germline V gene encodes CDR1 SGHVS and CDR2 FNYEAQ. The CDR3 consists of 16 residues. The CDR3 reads CASSRFSGGGTGELFF. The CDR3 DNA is TGTGCCAGCAGCCGATTTAGCGGGGGGGGAACCGGGGAGCTGTTTTTT.

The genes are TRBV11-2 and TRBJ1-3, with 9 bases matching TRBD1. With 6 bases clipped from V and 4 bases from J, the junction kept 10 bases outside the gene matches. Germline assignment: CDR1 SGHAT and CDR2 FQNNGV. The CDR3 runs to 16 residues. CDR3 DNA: TGTGCCAGCAGGTTACAACAGGGGGCATGGGGAAACACCATATATTTT. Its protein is CASRLQQGAWGNTIYF.

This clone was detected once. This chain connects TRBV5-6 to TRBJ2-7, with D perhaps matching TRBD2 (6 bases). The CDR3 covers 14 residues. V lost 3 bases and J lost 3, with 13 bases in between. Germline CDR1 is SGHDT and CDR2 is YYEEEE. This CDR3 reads CASSYWDLNYEQYF. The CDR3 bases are TGTGCCAGCAGCTACTGGGACTTGAACTACGAGCAGTACTTC.

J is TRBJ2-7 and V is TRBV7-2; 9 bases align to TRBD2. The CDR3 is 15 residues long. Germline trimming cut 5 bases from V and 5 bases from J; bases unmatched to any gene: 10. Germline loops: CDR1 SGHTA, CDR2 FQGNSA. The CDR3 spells CASSPSRGRAHEQYF. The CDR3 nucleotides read TGTGCCAGCAGCCCGTCCCGCGGGAGGGCCCACGAGCAGTACTTC.

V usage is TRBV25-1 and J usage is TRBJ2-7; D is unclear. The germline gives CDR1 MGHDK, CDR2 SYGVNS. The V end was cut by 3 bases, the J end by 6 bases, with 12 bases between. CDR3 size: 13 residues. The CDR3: CASSETPSGEQYF. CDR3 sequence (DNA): TGTGCCAGCAGTGAGACCCCGTCGGGCGAGCAGTACTTC.

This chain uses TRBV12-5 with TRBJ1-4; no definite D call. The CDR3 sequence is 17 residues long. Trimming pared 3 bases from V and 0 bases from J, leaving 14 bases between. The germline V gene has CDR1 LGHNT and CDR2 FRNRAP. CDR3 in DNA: TGTGCTAGTGGTTTTGGTGCCCGGCGGGCAACTAATGAAAAACTGTTTTTT. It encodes CASGFGARRATNEKLFF.

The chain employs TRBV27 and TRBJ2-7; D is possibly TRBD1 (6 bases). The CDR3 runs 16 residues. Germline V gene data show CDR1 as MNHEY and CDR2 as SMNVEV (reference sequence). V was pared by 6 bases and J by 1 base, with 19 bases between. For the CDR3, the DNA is TGTGCCAGCAGCCCCAGGGGACACTGGGAGTCCTACGAGCAGTACTTC. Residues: CASSPRGHWESYEQYF.